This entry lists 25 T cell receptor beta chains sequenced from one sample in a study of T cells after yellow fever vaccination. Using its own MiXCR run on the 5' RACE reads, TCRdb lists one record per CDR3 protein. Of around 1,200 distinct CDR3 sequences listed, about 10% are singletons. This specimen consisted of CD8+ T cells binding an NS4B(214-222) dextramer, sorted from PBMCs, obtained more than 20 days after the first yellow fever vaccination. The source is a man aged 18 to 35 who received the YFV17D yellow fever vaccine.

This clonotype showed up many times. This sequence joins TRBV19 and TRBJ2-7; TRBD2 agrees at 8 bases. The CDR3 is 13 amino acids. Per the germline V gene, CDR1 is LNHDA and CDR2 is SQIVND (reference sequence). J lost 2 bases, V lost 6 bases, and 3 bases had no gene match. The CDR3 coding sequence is TGTGCCAGTAGCACCGGGAGGGCCTACGAGCAGTACTTC. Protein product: CASSTGRAYEQYF.

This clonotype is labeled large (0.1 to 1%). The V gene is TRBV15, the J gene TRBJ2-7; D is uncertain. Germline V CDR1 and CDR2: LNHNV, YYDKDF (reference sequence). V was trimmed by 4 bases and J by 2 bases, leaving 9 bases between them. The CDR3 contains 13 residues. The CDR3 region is CATSTGLAYEQYV. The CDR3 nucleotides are TGTGCCACCAGCACGGGCTTGGCCTACGAGCAGTACGTC.

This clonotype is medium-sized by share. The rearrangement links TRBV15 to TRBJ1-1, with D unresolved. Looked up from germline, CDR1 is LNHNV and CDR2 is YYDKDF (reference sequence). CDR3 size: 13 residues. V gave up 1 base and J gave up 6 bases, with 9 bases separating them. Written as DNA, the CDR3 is TGTGCCACCAGCAGAGCGACGGGCGCTGAAGCTTTCTTT. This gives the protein CATSRATGAEAFF.

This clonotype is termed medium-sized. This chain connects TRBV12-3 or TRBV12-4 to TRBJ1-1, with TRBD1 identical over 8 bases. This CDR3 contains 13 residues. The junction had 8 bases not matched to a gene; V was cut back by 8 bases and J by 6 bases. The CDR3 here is CASLGQGAAEAFF. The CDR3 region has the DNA TGTGCCAGCCTCGGTCAGGGGGCTGCTGAAGCTTTCTTT.

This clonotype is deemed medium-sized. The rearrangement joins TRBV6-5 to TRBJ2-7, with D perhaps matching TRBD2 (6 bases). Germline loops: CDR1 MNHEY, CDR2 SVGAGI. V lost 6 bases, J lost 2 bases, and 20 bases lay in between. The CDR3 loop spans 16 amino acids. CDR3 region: CASSHTSASAAYEQYF. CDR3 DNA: TGTGCCAGCAGCCACACCTCGGCTAGCGCCGCCTACGAGCAGTACTTC.

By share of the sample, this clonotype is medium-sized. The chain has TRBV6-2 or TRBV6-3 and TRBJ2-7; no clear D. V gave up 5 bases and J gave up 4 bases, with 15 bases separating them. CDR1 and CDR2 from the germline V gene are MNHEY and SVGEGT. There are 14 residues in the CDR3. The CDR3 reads CASSLKPDGYEQYV. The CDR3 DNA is TGTGCCAGCAGTCTTAAACCCGACGGTTACGAGCAGTACGTC.

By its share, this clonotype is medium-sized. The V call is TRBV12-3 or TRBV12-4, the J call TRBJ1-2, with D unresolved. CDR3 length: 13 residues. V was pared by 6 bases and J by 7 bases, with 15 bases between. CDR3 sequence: CASSQNPPGGYTF. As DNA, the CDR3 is TGTGCCAGCAGCCAAAACCCCCCCGGTGGCTACACCTTC.

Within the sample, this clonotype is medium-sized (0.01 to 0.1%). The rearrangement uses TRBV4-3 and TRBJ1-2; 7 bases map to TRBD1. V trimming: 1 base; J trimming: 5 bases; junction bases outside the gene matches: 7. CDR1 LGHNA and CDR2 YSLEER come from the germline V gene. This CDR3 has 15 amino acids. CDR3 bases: TGCGCCAGCAGCCAAGCAACCGGGACAGCTTATGGCTACACCTTC. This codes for CASSQATGTAYGYTF.

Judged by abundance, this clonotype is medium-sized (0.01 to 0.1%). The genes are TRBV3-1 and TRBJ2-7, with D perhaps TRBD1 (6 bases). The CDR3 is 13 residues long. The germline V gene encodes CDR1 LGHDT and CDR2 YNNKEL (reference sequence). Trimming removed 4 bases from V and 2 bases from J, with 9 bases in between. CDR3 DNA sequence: TGTGCCAGCAGCCGACAGGCCGCCTACGAGCAGTACTTC. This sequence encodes CASSRQAAYEQYF.

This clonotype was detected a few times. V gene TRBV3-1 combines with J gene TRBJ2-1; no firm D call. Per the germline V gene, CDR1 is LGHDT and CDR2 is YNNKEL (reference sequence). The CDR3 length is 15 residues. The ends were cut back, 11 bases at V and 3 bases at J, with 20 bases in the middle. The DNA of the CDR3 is TGTGCCTCCTCCAAAGATTCCCCAGTCTACAATGAGCAGTTCTTC. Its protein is CASSKDSPVYNEQFF.

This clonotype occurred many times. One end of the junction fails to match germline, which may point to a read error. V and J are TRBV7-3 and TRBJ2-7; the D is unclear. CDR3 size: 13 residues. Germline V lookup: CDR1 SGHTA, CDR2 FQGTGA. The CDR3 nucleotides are TGTGCCACCAGCCCCGGACCGGCCTACGAGCAGTACTTC. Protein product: CATSPGPAYEQYF.

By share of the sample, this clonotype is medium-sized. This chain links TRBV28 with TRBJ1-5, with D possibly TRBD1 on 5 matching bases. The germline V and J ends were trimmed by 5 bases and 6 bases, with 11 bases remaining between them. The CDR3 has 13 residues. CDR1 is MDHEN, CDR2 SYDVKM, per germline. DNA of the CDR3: TGTGCCAGCAGTGCCGGGGGGGGTCAGCCCCAGCATTTT. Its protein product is CASSAGGGQPQHF.

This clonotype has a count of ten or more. The CDR3 loop is CATSRAALGYEQYF. CDR3 DNA sequence: TGTGCCACCAGCCGAGCGGCCCTCGGCTACGAGCAGTACTTC. The chain has TRBV15 and TRBJ2-7; possible D gene TRBD2, 5 bases. V was pared by 5 bases and J by 3 bases, with 14 bases between. The CDR3 contains 14 residues. Germline values: CDR1 LNHNV, CDR2 YYDKDF (reference sequence).

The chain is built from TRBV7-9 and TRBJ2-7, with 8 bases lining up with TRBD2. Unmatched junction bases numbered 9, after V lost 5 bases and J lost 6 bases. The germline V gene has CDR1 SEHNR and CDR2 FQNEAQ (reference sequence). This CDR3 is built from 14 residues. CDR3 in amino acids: CASSAPAGVGEQYF. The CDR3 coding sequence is TGTGCCAGCAGCGCCCCAGCGGGGGTCGGCGAGCAGTACTTC. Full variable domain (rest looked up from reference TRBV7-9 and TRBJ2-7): DTGVSQNPRHKITKRGQNVTFRCDPISEHNRLYWYRQTLGQGPEFLTYFQNEAQLEKSRLLSDRFSAERPKGSFSTLEIQRTEQGDSAMYLCASSAPAGVGEQYFGPGTRLTVT.

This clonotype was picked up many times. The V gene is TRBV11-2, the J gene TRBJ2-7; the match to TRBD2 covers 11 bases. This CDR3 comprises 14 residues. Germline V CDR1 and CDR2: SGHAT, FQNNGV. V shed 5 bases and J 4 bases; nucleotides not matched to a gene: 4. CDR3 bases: TGTGCCAGCAGCGGCGGGACTAGCGGATACGAGCAGTACTTC. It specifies CASSGGTSGYEQYF.

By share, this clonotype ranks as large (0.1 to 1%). CDR3 loop: CASSQTTAPTYEQYF. The CDR3 bases are TGCGCCAGCAGCCAAACAACGGCTCCAACCTACGAGCAGTACTTC. This chain joins TRBV4-3 and TRBJ2-7, with D unresolved. V lost 2 bases and J lost 2, with 13 bases in between. The CDR3 is made up of 15 amino acids. The germline CDR1 and CDR2 sequences are LGHNA and YSLEER.

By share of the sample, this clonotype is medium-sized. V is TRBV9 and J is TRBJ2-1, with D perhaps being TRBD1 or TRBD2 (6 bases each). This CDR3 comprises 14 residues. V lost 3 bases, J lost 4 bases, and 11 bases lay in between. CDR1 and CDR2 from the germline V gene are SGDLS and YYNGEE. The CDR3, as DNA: TGTGCCAGCAGCGGGGGGGCCCCTTACAATGAGCAGTTCTTC. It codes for CASSGGAPYNEQFF.

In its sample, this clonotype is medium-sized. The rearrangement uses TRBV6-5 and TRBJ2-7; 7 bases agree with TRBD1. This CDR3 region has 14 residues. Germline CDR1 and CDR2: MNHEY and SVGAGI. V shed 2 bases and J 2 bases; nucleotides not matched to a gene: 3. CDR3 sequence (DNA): TGTGCCAGCAGTTACGCCGGGACAGCCTACGAGCAGTACTTC. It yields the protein CASSYAGTAYEQYF.

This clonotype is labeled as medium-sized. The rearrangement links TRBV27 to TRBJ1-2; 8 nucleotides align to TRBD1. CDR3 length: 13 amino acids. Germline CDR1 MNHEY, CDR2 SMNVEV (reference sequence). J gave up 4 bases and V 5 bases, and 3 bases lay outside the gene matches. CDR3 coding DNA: TGTGCCAGCAGTCCGACAGGGGCCTATGGCTACACCTTC. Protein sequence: CASSPTGAYGYTF.

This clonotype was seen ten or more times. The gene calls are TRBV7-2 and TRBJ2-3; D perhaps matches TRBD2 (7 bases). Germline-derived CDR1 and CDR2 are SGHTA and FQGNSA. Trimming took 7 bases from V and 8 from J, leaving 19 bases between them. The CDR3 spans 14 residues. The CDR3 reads CASTRGGGISTQYF. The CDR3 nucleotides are TGTGCCAGCACCCGAGGGGGGGGAATCAGTACGCAGTATTTT.

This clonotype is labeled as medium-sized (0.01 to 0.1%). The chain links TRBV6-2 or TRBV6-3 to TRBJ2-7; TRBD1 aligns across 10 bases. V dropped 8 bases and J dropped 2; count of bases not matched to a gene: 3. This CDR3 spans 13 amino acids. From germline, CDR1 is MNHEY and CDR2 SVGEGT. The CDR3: CASGGQGAYEQYF. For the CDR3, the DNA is TGTGCCAGCGGCGGACAGGGGGCCTACGAGCAGTACTTC.

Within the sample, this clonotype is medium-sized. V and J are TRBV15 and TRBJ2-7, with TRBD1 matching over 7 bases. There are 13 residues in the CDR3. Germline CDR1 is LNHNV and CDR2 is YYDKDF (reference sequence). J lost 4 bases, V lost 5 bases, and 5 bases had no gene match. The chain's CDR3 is CATSSGQAYEQYF. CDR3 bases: TGTGCCACCAGCTCCGGACAGGCGTACGAGCAGTACTTC.

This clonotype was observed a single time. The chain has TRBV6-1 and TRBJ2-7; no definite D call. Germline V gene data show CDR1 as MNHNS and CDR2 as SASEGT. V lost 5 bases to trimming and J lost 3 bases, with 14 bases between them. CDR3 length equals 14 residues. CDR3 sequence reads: CASSTLMSLYEQYF. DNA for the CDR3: TGTGCCAGCAGTACCCTTATGAGTCTCTACGAGCAGTACTTC.

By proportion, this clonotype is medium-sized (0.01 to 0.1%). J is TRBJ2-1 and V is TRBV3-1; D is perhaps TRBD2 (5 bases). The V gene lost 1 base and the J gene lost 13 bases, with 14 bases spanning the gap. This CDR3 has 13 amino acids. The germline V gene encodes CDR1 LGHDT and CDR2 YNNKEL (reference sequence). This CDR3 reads CASSQVQEVDQFF. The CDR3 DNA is TGTGCCAGCAGCCAAGTCCAGGAGGTTGATCAGTTCTTC.

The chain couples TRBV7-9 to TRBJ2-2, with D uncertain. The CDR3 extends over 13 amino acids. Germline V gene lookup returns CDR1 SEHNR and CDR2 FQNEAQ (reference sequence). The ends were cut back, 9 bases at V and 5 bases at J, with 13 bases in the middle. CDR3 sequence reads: CARSPGLTGELFF. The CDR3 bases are TGTGCCAGGAGCCCCGGGCTAACCGGGGAGCTGTTTTTT. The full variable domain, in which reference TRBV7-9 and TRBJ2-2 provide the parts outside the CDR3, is DTGVSQNPRHKITKRGQNVTFRCDPISEHNRLYWYRQTLGQGPEFLTYFQNEAQLEKSRLLSDRFSAERPKGSFSTLEIQRTEQGDSAMYLCARSPGLTGELFFGEGSRLTVL.